What follows are 28 T cell receptor beta chains derived from one specimen sequenced in a study of blood T cell repertoires in COVID-19. Clones were sequenced by immunoSEQ multiplex PCR, and TCRdb holds only the in-frame ones, with some missing. The table lists some 70,000 clones, 65% to 90% of them singletons. Sequencing was carried out using peripheral blood. The source of these receptors is a woman aged 55-70 years with acute or convalescent COVID-19.

V gene TRBV5-1 combines with J gene TRBJ2-2, with D possibly being TRBD2 (6 bases). Trimming took off 4 bases at V and 6 bases at J, with 10 bases between the two ends. The CDR3 spans 13 residues. CDR1 and CDR2 from the germline V gene are SGHRS and YFSETQ. The CDR3: CASSTGRSGELFF. Written as DNA, the CDR3 is TGCGCCAGCAGCACCGGGAGATCCGGGGAGCTGTTTTTT.

This clone has just one count. The chain is built from TRBV6-5 and TRBJ2-5; 7 nucleotides match TRBD1. In germline, CDR1 is MNHEY, CDR2 SVGAGI. The V gene end was trimmed by 0 bases and the J gene end by 3 bases; junction bases not matched to a gene: 4. The CDR3 has 15 residues. CDR3 sequence: CASSYSGTAEETQYF. CDR3 DNA sequence: TGTGCCAGCAGTTACTCGGGGACAGCTGAAGAGACCCAGTACTTC.

CDR3 nucleotides: TGCGCCAGCAGCGTGACTTACCCCAATCCAAGAAACACCATATATTTT. Translating it yields CASSVTYPNPRNTIYF. This chain links TRBV5-1 with TRBJ1-3; D is uncertain. The CDR3 totals 16 residues. V was trimmed by 4 bases and J by 5 bases, leaving 19 bases between them. Germline lookup yields CDR1 SGHRS and CDR2 YFSETQ. Full variable domain (outside the CDR3, taken from reference TRBV5-1 and TRBJ1-3): KAGVTQTPRYLIKTRGQQVTLSCSPISGHRSVSWYQQTPGQGLQFLFEYFSETQRNKGNFPGRFSGRQFSNSRSEMNVSTLELGDSALYLCASSVTYPNPRNTIYFGEGSWLTVV.

V and J are TRBV5-6 and TRBJ2-2, with a weak D call TRBD2 (6 bases). V was shortened by 2 bases and J by 8 bases, with 16 bases between the two germline ends. This CDR3 spans 15 amino acids. Germline CDR1 and CDR2: SGHDT and YYEEEE. CDR3 sequence: CASSFGDRDFGELFF. The CDR3 coding sequence is TGTGCCAGCAGCTTTGGGGATAGGGACTTTGGGGAGCTGTTTTTT.

This chain uses TRBV19 with TRBJ1-2; D is possibly TRBD1 (5 bases). Germline assignment: CDR1 LNHDA and CDR2 SQIVND (reference sequence). Trimming left V 5 bases short and J 5 bases short, with 15 bases between. This CDR3 has 14 residues. DNA for the CDR3: TGTGCCAGTAGTCCCGCAGACGGGGGGTATGGCTACACCTTC. Residues: CASSPADGGYGYTF.

The chain is built from TRBV3-1 (or the pseudogene TRBV3-2) and TRBJ1-1; tentatively, D is TRBD1 (5 bases). Germline CDR1 reads LGHDT; CDR2 reads YNNKEL (reference sequence). The CDR3 length is 16 residues. V was shortened by 4 bases and J by 1 base, with 16 bases between the two germline ends. This CDR3 is CASSPSRGVTNTEAFF. In DNA form, the CDR3 reads TGTGCCAGCAGCCCCTCCCGGGGGGTTACGAACACTGAAGCTTTCTTT.

This chain joins TRBV10-1 and TRBJ1-5, with D unclear. Trimming removed 0 bases from V and 0 bases from J, with 15 bases in between. CDR3 length: 18 amino acids. Germline lookup yields CDR1 WNHNN and CDR2 SYGVQD (reference sequence). In DNA, the CDR3 is TGCGCCAGCAGTGAGTCGATGGGCAGAATTTATAGCAATCAGCCCCAGCATTTT. Translated: CASSESMGRIYSNQPQHF.

The chain has TRBV6-5 and TRBJ2-7, with 8 nucleotides matching TRBD2. V dropped 6 bases and J dropped 6; count of bases not matched to a gene: 10. The length of the CDR3 is 14 residues. The V gene's germline CDR1 is MNHEY and CDR2 SVGAGI. For the CDR3, the DNA is TGTGCCAGCAGCAATGCCGGGACTAGTATCGAGCAGTACTTC. Translation gives CASSNAGTSIEQYF.

This clone was counted a single time. The V gene is TRBV5-1, the J gene TRBJ1-2; no clear D gene. There are 13 residues in the CDR3. CDR1 is SGHRS and CDR2 is YFSETQ in the germline V gene. V was pared by 7 bases and J by 4 bases, with 14 bases between. CDR3 in DNA: TGCGCCAGCGGAATCGGGGATGCCTATGGCTACACCTTC. It yields the protein CASGIGDAYGYTF.

The chain is built from TRBV19 and TRBJ1-2, with D perhaps TRBD1 (6 bases). The CDR3 has 13 residues. Trimming removed 5 bases at V and 3 bases at J, with 10 bases between. The germline CDR1 and CDR2 sequences are LNHDA and SQIVND (reference sequence). The CDR3 DNA sequence: TGTGCCAGTAGTGAACAGGGTGACTATGGCTACACCTTC. The encoded protein is CASSEQGDYGYTF.

The V gene is TRBV18, the J gene TRBJ2-1, with a possible D match to TRBD1 (6 bases). Germline loops: CDR1 KGHSH, CDR2 LQKENI. CDR3 length: 14 amino acids. The germline V and J ends were trimmed by 2 bases and 6 bases, with 11 bases remaining between them. The CDR3 nucleotides are TGTGCCAGCTCACCAGAGCAGGGGTTCAATGAGCAGTTCTTC. This sequence encodes CASSPEQGFNEQFF.

This sequence joins TRBV4-2 and TRBJ1-2; D not resolved. Trimming pared 0 bases from V and 6 bases from J, leaving 14 bases between. CDR1 is LGHNA, CDR2 YNFKEQ, per germline. The CDR3 totals 15 residues. In DNA, the CDR3 is TGTGCCAGCAGCCAAGATGGTGCAGACTCGGATGGCTACACCTTC. It encodes CASSQDGADSDGYTF.

This sequence joins TRBV3-1 (or the pseudogene TRBV3-2) and TRBJ2-1; TRBD1 agrees at 7 bases. V dropped 5 bases and J dropped 6; count of bases not matched to a gene: 7. Germline assignment: CDR1 LGHDT and CDR2 YNNKEL (reference sequence). This CDR3 has 14 amino acids. The chain's CDR3 is CASSFKGAGNEQFF. Here the CDR3 DNA reads TGTGCCAGCAGCTTTAAGGGGGCCGGCAATGAGCAGTTCTTC.

The chain couples TRBV6-6 to TRBJ2-5, with TRBD2 identical over 7 bases. The CDR3 contains 13 residues. V shed 6 bases, J shed 5 bases, and the junction held 6 bases outside the gene matches. Germline V gives CDR1 MNHNY, CDR2 SVGAGI (reference sequence). Written as DNA, the CDR3 is TGTGCCAGCAGAAGACTAGCCCTGGAGACCCAGTACTTC. This encodes CASRRLALETQYF.

This chain uses TRBV19 with TRBJ2-4; no reliable D call. CDR1 LNHDA and CDR2 SQIVND come from the germline V gene (reference sequence). The V and J ends lost 1 base and 5 bases respectively, with 9 bases between them. CDR3 length equals 14 residues. CDR3 sequence (DNA): TGTGCCAGTAGTATAGGAACGAGTCAAAACATTCAGTACTTC. This encodes CASSIGTSQNIQYF.

The V and J genes are TRBV20-1 and TRBJ1-1; possible D gene TRBD1, 5 bases. V was shortened by 3 bases and J by 0 bases, with 11 bases between the two germline ends. The germline CDR1 and CDR2 sequences are DFQATT and SNEGSKA (reference sequence). CDR3 length: 14 amino acids. For the CDR3, the DNA is TGCAGTGCTAGTCGGGCAGGGATGAACACTGAAGCTTTCTTT. As protein: CSASRAGMNTEAFF.

The V call is TRBV6-1, the J call TRBJ1-1; D gene unclear. CDR1 and CDR2 from the germline V gene are MNHNS and SASEGT. There are 12 residues in the CDR3. The V end lost 3 bases, the J end lost 8 bases, and 10 bases lay between the germline ends. Written as DNA, the CDR3 is TGTGCCAGCAGTGAGCCTCAGCGAGAAGCTTTCTTT. Translation gives CASSEPQREAFF.

The chain combines TRBV28 with TRBJ1-1, with D possibly TRBD1 on 5 matching bases. CDR3 length equals 13 residues. V was clipped by 5 bases and J by 5 bases, with 12 bases between them. CDR1 is MDHEN, CDR2 SYDVKM, per germline. The CDR3 sequence is CASSTKGATEAFF. The DNA for the CDR3 is TGTGCCAGCAGTACCAAAGGGGCAACTGAAGCTTTCTTT.

This chain uses TRBV3-1 (or the pseudogene TRBV3-2) with TRBJ2-7, with 7 bases matching TRBD1. The CDR3 spans 15 residues. Per the germline V gene, CDR1 is LGHDT and CDR2 is YNNKEL (reference sequence). V lost 3 bases, J lost 3 bases, and 8 bases stayed unmatched. The CDR3 DNA reads as TGTGCCAGCAGCCATTATACCAGGGGGAGCTACGAGCAGTACTTC. Protein product: CASSHYTRGSYEQYF.

The V gene is TRBV4-1, the J gene TRBJ1-2, with 9 bases fitting TRBD1. CDR1 is MGHRA and CDR2 is YSYEKL in the germline V gene. The V and J ends lost 6 bases and 8 bases, in that order; junction bases with no gene match: 10. The CDR3 sequence is 14 residues long. The CDR3 nucleotides are TGCGCCAGCAGGGAAACCGGGACAGGGCGCGGCTACACCTTC. Its translation: CASRETGTGRGYTF.

The chain joins TRBV6-5 to TRBJ1-6, with unresolved D. Trimming took off 8 bases at V and 0 bases at J, with 8 bases between the two ends. The CDR3 sequence is 14 residues long. CDR1 is MNHEY, CDR2 SVGAGI, per germline. CDR3 DNA: TGTGCCAGCTCCCCGAGCTCCTATAATTCACCCCTCCACTTT. Amino acids: CASSPSSYNSPLHF.

The V call is TRBV6-6, the J call TRBJ2-7; D is possibly TRBD2 (6 bases). The length of the CDR3 is 12 residues. The V and J ends lost 6 bases and 5 bases respectively, with 11 bases between them. Germline V gives CDR1 MNHNY, CDR2 SVGAGI (reference sequence). The CDR3 reads CASSHGGNEQYF. CDR3 in DNA: TGTGCCAGCAGCCACGGAGGGAACGAGCAGTACTTC.

This clone was counted only a few times. The chain recombines TRBV5-4 with TRBJ1-5; possible D gene TRBD1, 6 bases. V shed 4 bases and J shed 0 bases, with 11 bases lying between them. CDR1 SGHNT and CDR2 YYREEE come from the germline V gene (reference sequence). The CDR3 length is 15 residues. CDR3 in amino acids: CASSKAGDSNQPQHF. As DNA, the CDR3 is TGTGCCAGCAGCAAAGCAGGGGATAGCAATCAGCCCCAGCATTTT.

The chain has TRBV5-1 and TRBJ2-1; 9 bases are a match to TRBD2. Germline V CDR1 and CDR2: SGHRS, YFSETQ. The CDR3 loop spans 15 amino acids. The junction had 5 bases not matched to a gene; V was cut back by 3 bases and J by 4 bases. The CDR3, as DNA: TGCGCCAGCAGCTCGGGACTAGCAGGGTACAATGAGCAGTTCTTC. It specifies CASSSGLAGYNEQFF.

J is TRBJ1-2 and V is TRBV5-1; 9 nucleotides line up with TRBD1. V was pared by 2 bases and J by 6 bases, with 5 bases of the junction left unmatched. The V gene's germline CDR1 is SGHRS and CDR2 YFSETQ. The CDR3 totals 14 residues. The CDR3 sequence is CASSLDRGYDGYTF. As DNA, the CDR3 is TGCGCCAGCAGCTTAGACAGGGGGTATGATGGCTACACCTTC.

The chain has TRBV10-3 and TRBJ2-1; 9 bases align to TRBD2. This CDR3 has 16 residues. Germline V gene lookup returns CDR1 ENHRY and CDR2 SYGVKD. The junction had 4 bases not matched to a gene; V was cut back by 0 bases and J by 4 bases. The CDR3 nucleotides read TGTGCCATCAGTGAGTCAGCAGCGGGGGGATACAATGAGCAGTTCTTC. It is translated as CAISESAAGGYNEQFF.

The genes are TRBV16 and TRBJ2-1; TRBD2 agrees at 11 bases. CDR1 and CDR2 from the germline V gene are KGHSY and FQNENV. The CDR3 consists of 16 residues. V dropped 1 base and J dropped 10; count of bases not matched to a gene: 9. The CDR3 DNA sequence: TGTGCCAGCAGCCAATGGTTTAGCGGGGGGGCCAACGAGCAGTTCTTC. Translation: CASSQWFSGGANEQFF.

The chain has TRBV5-5 and TRBJ2-5, with TRBD2 as a possible D gene (5 bases). This CDR3 contains 14 residues. The V end was cut by 2 bases, the J end by 7 bases, with 15 bases between. Germline-derived CDR1 and CDR2 are SGHKS and YYEKEE (reference sequence). The DNA of the CDR3 is TGTGCCAGCAGCTTCTGGCAGTTGGCGGGGACCCAGTACTTC. It codes for CASSFWQLAGTQYF.